This is a list of T cell receptor beta chains from one sample in a study of persistence of HIV-infected CD4 T cells. Repertoires were generated with immunoSEQ multiplex PCR, while TCRdb's copy carries only in-frame clones and drops some. Among about 20,000 clones, 65% were seen once, and the ten largest hold under 2.5%. No antigen is known for these receptors. This specimen was CD4+ T cells sorted from PBMCs after roughly 18-hour stimulation, taken from a patient who received antiretroviral therapy. The source is an adult woman with HIV who was CMV-seropositive. CDR3s include the opening cysteine and the closing phenylalanine or tryptophan. The order of the fields is J gene, clone size, D gene, V gene, CDR3 protein, CDR3 DNA. D genes are given only for firm matches. The listing skips clone size in some rows; elsewhere it reads once, few, many or a size class.

>TRBJ2-7|few|.|TRBV29-1
CSVESQRYEQYF
TGCAGCGTTGAATCCCAGCGCTACGAGCAGTACTTC
>TRBJ1-1|few|.|TRBV19
CASNTPVAPNTEAFF
TGTGCCAGTAACACCCCCGTGGCCCCGAACACTGAAGCTTTCTTT
>TRBJ1-2|.|.|TRBV5-1
CASSLAVARHGYTF
TGCGCCAGCAGCTTGGCAGTCGCGAGGCATGGCTACACCTTC
>TRBJ1-2|.|.|TRBV19
CASHLGQGGGYTF
TGTGCCAGTCACCTTGGGCAGGGCGGCGGCTACACCTTC
>TRBJ2-7|.|.|TRBV5-1
CASSPTDSLGEQYF
TGCGCCAGCAGCCCAACCGACAGTCTTGGCGAGCAGTACTTC
>TRBJ2-3|.|.|TRBV11-3
CASSLDSSVDTQYF
TGTGCCAGCAGCTTAGATTCCTCCGTGGATACGCAGTATTTT
>TRBJ1-5|.|.|TRBV24-1
CATSRAGTSNQPQHF
TGTGCCACCAGTAGGGCAGGGACTAGCAATCAGCCCCAGCATTTT
>TRBJ1-5|.|TRBD1|TRBV6-5
CATDRGSNQPQHF
TGTGCCACCGACAGGGGTAGCAATCAGCCCCAGCATTTT
>TRBJ1-1|.|TRBD1|TRBV7-6
CASSLAGQAQAFF
TGTGCCAGCAGCTTAGCCGGACAGGCTCAAGCTTTCTTT
>TRBJ2-3|.|.|TRBV19
CASSPPATDTQYF
TGTGCCAGTAGTCCGCCGGCTACCGATACGCAGTATTTT
>TRBJ1-5|.|.|TRBV7-2
CASSLQQAGNQPQHF
TGTGCCAGCAGCTTACAACAAGCAGGCAATCAGCCCCAGCATTTT
>TRBJ1-3|few|.|TRBV4-1
CASSQESQHTYSGNTIYF
TGCGCCAGCAGCCAAGAATCCCAACACACCTACTCTGGAAACACCATATATTTT
>TRBJ1-3|.|.|TRBV30
CAWSRGSSGNTIYF
TGTGCCTGGAGCCGGGGATCCTCTGGAAACACCATATATTTT
>TRBJ2-7|.|.|TRBV6-5
CASSSPGIGEQYF
TGTGCCAGCAGTTCTCCGGGAATCGGCGAGCAGTACTTC
>TRBJ1-2|few|.|TRBV7-2
CASSPAGDRGYTF
TGTGCCAGCAGCCCAGCAGGGGACCGCGGCTACACCTTC
>TRBJ1-2|.|.|TRBV5-1
CASSQTGMMGYTF
TGCGCCAGCAGCCAGACAGGCATGATGGGCTACACCTTC
>TRBJ1-1|.|.|TRBV5-1
CASSLQGFPTNPAEAFF
TGCGCCAGCAGCTTGCAGGGGTTTCCGACAAATCCCGCAGAAGCTTTCTTT
>TRBJ2-1|.|.|TRBV5-5
CASSLVKRVESSYNEQFF
TGTGCCAGCAGCTTGGTAAAGCGGGTCGAGAGCTCCTACAATGAGCAGTTCTTC
>TRBJ2-3|.|TRBD2|TRBV4-2
CASSPTSGDTDTQYF
TGTGCCAGCAGCCCGACTAGCGGGGACACAGATACGCAGTATTTT
>TRBJ2-3|.|TRBD2|TRBV5-4
CASSLVSGGATDTQYF
TGTGCCAGCAGCTTGGTGAGCGGGGGGGCAACAGATACGCAGTATTTT
>TRBJ1-3|.|.|TRBV5-1
CASSLAVAGNTIYF
TGCGCCAGCAGCTTGGCAGTGGCTGGAAACACCATATATTTT
>TRBJ2-4|few|TRBD2|TRBV5-4
CASSPAGGAKNIQYF
TGTGCCAGCAGTCCCGCCGGGGGGGCCAAAAACATTCAGTACTTC
>TRBJ1-1|.|.|TRBV9
CASSARVDTEAFF
TGTGCCAGCAGCGCGCGTGTGGACACTGAAGCTTTCTTT
>TRBJ2-7|.|TRBD1|TRBV7-9
CASSLGQGNYEQYF
TGTGCCAGCAGCTTAGGACAGGGGAATTACGAGCAGTACTTC
>TRBJ1-2|medium-sized|TRBD1|TRBV25-1
CASSAMWDRRSAYTF
TGTGCCAGCAGTGCCATGTGGGACAGACGGTCTGCTTACACCTTC
>TRBJ2-1|.|.|TRBV7-5
CARSLATSGGNEQFF
TGTGCCAGAAGCTTAGCGACTAGCGGGGGCAATGAGCAGTTCTTC
>TRBJ2-2|.|.|TRBV7-3
CASNQGGGELFF
TGTGCCAGCAACCAGGGAGGCGGGGAGCTGTTTTTT
>TRBJ1-1|.|.|TRBV6-5
CASTALRESTEAFF
TGTGCCAGTACAGCCCTCAGGGAATCCACTGAAGCTTTCTTT
>TRBJ2-7|medium-sized|.|TRBV6-1
CASSELQREREQYF
TGTGCCAGCAGTGAATTGCAGAGGGAGAGGGAGCAGTACTTC
>TRBJ2-3|.|TRBD2|TRBV19
CASSINGPSGGVTDTQYF
TGTGCCAGTAGTATTAATGGGCCTAGCGGGGGGGTCACAGATACGCAGTATTTT
>TRBJ2-3|.|TRBD2|TRBV28
CASRKRGNTDTQYF
TGTGCCAGCAGGAAGCGGGGCAACACAGATACGCAGTATTTT
>TRBJ2-4|once|TRBD1|TRBV4-2
CASSQDLDRVIWAKNIQYF
TGTGCCAGCAGCCAAGATTTGGACAGGGTAATTTGGGCCAAAAACATTCAGTACTTC
>TRBJ1-2|.|.|TRBV11-2
CASSQDLNYGYTF
TGTGCCAGCAGCCAGGACCTAAACTATGGCTACACCTTC